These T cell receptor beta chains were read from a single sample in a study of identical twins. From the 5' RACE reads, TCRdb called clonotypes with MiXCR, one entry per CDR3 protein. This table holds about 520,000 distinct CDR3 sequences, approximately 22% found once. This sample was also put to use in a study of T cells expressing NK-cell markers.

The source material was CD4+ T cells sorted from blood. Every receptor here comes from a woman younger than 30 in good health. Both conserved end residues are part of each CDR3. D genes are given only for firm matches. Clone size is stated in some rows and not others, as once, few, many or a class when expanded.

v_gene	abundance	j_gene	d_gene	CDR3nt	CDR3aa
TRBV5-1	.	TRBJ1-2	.	TGCGCCAGCAGCTTGGTCGGGGGGGCCCATGGCTACACCTTC	CASSLVGGAHGYTF
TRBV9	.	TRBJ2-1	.	TGTGCCAGCAGCACAGCCGGGACCCCGGGGCGAGAGCAGTTCTTC	CASSTAGTPGREQFF
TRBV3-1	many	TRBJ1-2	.	TGTGCCAGCAGCCAATGGGGATCTGGCTACACCTTC	CASSQWGSGYTF
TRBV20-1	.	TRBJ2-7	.	TGCAGTGCTATCGCAAATTACCCCTACGAGCAGTACTTC	CSAIANYPYEQYF
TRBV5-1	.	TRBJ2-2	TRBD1	TGCGCCAGCAGCTCTTCAGGGGGCACCGGGGAGCTGTTTTTT	CASSSSGGTGELFF
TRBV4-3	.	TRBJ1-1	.	TGCGCCAGCAGCCAAGATCACCGGGGGCCGAACACTGAAGCTTTCTTT	CASSQDHRGPNTEAFF
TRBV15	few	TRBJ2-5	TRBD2	TGTGCCACCAATACGGGACTACCTCCGGGGACCCAGTACTTC	CATNTGLPPGTQYF
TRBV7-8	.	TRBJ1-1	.	TGTGCCAGCAGCTTAGCGGGAGGTCGAGGTGGAGCTTTCTTT	CASSLAGGRGGAFF
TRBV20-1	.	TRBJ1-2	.	TGCAGTGCTACCAGGGGTATCCATGGCTACACCTTC	CSATRGIHGYTF
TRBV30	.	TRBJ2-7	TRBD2	TGTGCCTGGAGTGTACTAGCGGGGTCGCAGTACTTC	CAWSVLAGSQYF
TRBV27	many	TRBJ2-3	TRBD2	TGTGCCAGCAGCGGGACTAGCGGGAGCACAGATACGCAGTATTTT	CASSGTSGSTDTQYF
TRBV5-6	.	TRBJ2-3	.	TGTGCCAGCAGCTCCCTAAAGGGGGAAGATACGCAGTATTTT	CASSSLKGEDTQYF
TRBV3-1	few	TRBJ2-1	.	TGTGCCAGCAGCCAAAATAGCGTCTTCGAGCAGTTCTTC	CASSQNSVFEQFF
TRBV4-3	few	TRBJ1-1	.	TGCGCCAGCAGCCAAGATGCTCTGAGGACTGAAGCTTTCTTT	CASSQDALRTEAFF
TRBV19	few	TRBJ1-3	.	TGTGCCAGTAGTATAATGGGAGCCTCTGGAAACACCATATATTTT	CASSIMGASGNTIYF
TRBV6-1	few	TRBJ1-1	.	TGTGCCAGTCGGACAGTGGGTATGGACACTGAAGCTTTCTTT	CASRTVGMDTEAFF
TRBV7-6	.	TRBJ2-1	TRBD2	TGTGCCAGCAGCTACGGGACTAGCGCATACAATGAGCAGTTCTTC	CASSYGTSAYNEQFF
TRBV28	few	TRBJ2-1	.	TGTGCCAGCAGAACCCGCAACGTCGGATATGAGCAGTTCTTC	CASRTRNVGYEQFF
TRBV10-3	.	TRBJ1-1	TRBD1	TGTGCCATCAGTCCACAGGGGATGATGGCTGAAGCTTTCTTT	CAISPQGMMAEAFF
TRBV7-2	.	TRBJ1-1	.	TGTGCCAGCAGCTTAAGGGGCAGGCGGCTGAACACTGAAGCTTTCTTT	CASSLRGRRLNTEAFF
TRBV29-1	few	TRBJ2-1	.	TGCAGCGTTGAGCAAGGACCAGATTACGGATTCGATGAGCAGTTCTTC	CSVEQGPDYGFDEQFF
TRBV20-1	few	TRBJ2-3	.	TGCAGTGCTAGGGCCCCGGGGGGCCATACGCAGTATTTT	CSARAPGGHTQYF
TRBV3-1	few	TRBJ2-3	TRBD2	TGTGCCAGCGGCCACCTAGCGGGGGGGAGCACAGATACGCAGTATTTT	CASGHLAGGSTDTQYF
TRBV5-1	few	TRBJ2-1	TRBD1	TGCGCCAGCAGCTTACAGGGGGCCTACAATGAGCAGTTCTTC	CASSLQGAYNEQFF
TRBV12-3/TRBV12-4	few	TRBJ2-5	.	TGTGCCAGCACTAGGGGTGCAGGAGAGACCCAGTACTTC	CASTRGAGETQYF
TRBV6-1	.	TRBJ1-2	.	TGTGCCAGCAGTGCAGGGACCTTC	CASSAGTF
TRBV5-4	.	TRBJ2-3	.	TGTGCCACCCGGACTGATCACCAGTATTTT	CATRTDHQYF
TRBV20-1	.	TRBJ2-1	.	TGCAGTGCTAGTCATCCGGGAGTTAAAAATGAGCAGTTCTTC	CSASHPGVKNEQFF
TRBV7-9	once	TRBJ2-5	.	TGTGCCAGCAGCCCCGGGGCGGTCGGAGAGACCCAGTACTTC	CASSPGAVGETQYF
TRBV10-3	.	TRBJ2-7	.	TGTGCCATCAGTGAGGTCGCGGGGACCTACGAGCAGTACTTC	CAISEVAGTYEQYF
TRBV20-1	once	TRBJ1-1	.	TGCAGTGCACTCGTTGTAGGCACCATCTTTGGCACTGAAGCTTTCTTT	CSALVVGTIFGTEAFF
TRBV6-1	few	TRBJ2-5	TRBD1	TGTGCCAGCAGCTCGAGACAGGGGGCTATAGAGACCCAGTACTTC	CASSSRQGAIETQYF
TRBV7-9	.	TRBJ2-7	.	TGTGCCAGCAGCTTTTTGCGTGGGGCGGGTTTATACGAGCAGTACTTC	CASSFLRGAGLYEQYF
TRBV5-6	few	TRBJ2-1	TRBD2	TGTGCCAGCAGCTTGGTTGGACTAGCGGGAGACGAGCAGTTCTTC	CASSLVGLAGDEQFF
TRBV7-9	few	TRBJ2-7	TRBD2	TGTGCCAGCAGCTTAGAGCGGACGGGGGGAGGTGAGCAGTACTTC	CASSLERTGGGEQYF
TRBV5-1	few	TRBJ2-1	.	TGCGCCAGCAGCTTGTCCCTCGCGTCCAATGAGCAGTTCTTC	CASSLSLASNEQFF
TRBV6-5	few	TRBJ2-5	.	TGTGCCAGCAGTTCCTCCGGGACCCAGTACTTC	CASSSSGTQYF
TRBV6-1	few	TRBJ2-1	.	TGTGCCAGCAGTGTCGTGGGACCAAGCTCCTACAATGAGCAGTTCTTC	CASSVVGPSSYNEQFF
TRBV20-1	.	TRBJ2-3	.	TGCAGTGCTGACACTCGCACAGATACGCAGTATTTT	CSADTRTDTQYF
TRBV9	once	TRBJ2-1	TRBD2	TGTGCCAGCAGCGTAGGGCTAGCGGGAGGACTCTCCTACAATGAGCAGTTCTTC	CASSVGLAGGLSYNEQFF
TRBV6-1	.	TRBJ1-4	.	TGTGCCAGCAGAAAACGCGGCTCGGGCGAAAAACTGTTTTTT	CASRKRGSGEKLFF
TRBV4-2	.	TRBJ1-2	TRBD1	TGTGCCAGCAGCCAAGATGACCCCGCGACAGGGACTAACTATGGCTACACCTTC	CASSQDDPATGTNYGYTF
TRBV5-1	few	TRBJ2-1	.	TGCGCCAGCAGCTTCTTGGACTACAATGAGCAGTTCTTC	CASSFLDYNEQFF
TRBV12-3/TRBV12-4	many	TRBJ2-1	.	TGTGCCAGCAGTTTTATGGCGGGCGCCACCTACAATGAGCAGTTCTTC	CASSFMAGATYNEQFF
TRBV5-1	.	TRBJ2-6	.	TGCGCCAGCAGTTCCAGCTTCTCTGGGGCCAACGTCCTGACTTTC	CASSSSFSGANVLTF
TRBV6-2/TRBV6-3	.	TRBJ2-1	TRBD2	TGTGCCAGCAGTTACGACCCGAGAAGCGGGGGCTCAAATGAGCAGTTCTTC	CASSYDPRSGGSNEQFF
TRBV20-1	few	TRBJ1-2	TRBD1	TGCAGTGCTAGAGAGGACAGGGTGGGCGGCTACACCTTC	CSAREDRVGGYTF
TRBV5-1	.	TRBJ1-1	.	TGCGCCAGCAGCCCGGGAGGGTTCACTGAAGCTTTCTTT	CASSPGGFTEAFF
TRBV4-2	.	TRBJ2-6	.	TGTGCCAGCAGCCAAAGGGTGTCGGTCTCTGGGGCCAACGTCCTGACTTTC	CASSQRVSVSGANVLTF
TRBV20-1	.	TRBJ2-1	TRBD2	TGCAGTGCTAGAGTCCACGGAGCGGGGTCCTACAATGAGCAGTTCTTC	CSARVHGAGSYNEQFF
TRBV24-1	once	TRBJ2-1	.	TGTGCCACCAGTGATCCCCTTGGCTCCTACAATGAGCAGTTCTTC	CATSDPLGSYNEQFF
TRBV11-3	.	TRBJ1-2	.	TGTGCCAGCAGCCTTAGAAGGGAAGAGGATGGCTACACCTTC	CASSLRREEDGYTF
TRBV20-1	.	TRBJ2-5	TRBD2	TGCAGTGCTAGCCCCAGACTAGCGGGGGCCACTCGGGAGACCCAGTACTTC	CSASPRLAGATRETQYF
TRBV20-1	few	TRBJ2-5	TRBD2	TGCAGTGCGGGTAGCGGGGGGGCGGGGGAGACCCAGTACTTC	CSAGSGGAGETQYF
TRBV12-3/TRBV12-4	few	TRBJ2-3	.	TGTGCCAGTAGAAGGGGGAGCGGGGTATTACGAACAGATACGCAGTATTTT	CASRRGSGVLRTDTQYF